This T cell receptor beta chain was recorded in a study of cytomegalovirus exposure and HLA in healthy donors. General study points: Later analysis showed most CMV-associated TCR beta chains appearing HLA-restricted.

PCR was performed using 60 Vbeta and 13 Jbeta primers. Some clones are missing from TCRdb's copy, which holds only in-frame ones; the method was immunoSEQ multiplex PCR. This sample has roughly 130,000 clones, with roughly 80% found just once. All the people who gave samples were healthy bone marrow donors. Germline V CDR1 and CDR2: KGHSH, LQKENI. The ends were cut back, 4 bases at V and 2 bases at J, with 18 bases in the middle. The CDR3 length is 16 residues. Regarding this clone: What it binds is unknown.

The sequencing input was PBMCs. The chain couples TRBV18 to TRBJ2-7; no clear D. The clonotype comes from a male donor in good health and CMV-seropositive. CDR3 in DNA: TGTGCCAGCTCACGGTCCGGCCTCACGACACCCTACGAGCAGTACTTC. It is translated as CASSRSGLTTPYEQYF.